Each of the 5 T cell receptor beta chains below was sequenced from the same sample in a study of blood T cell repertoires in COVID-19. Assay used: immunoSEQ multiplex PCR; TCRdb lists only in-frame clones, some missing. Here the sample spans 150,000 or so clones, roughly 80% being singletons. Sequences were obtained from PBMCs or T cells enriched from blood (not recorded which). The receptor source for this set is a woman aged 45-59 years who had recovered from COVID-19.

The chain has TRBV5-1 and TRBJ1-2; TRBD1 matches at 12 bases. Per the germline V gene, CDR1 is SGHRS and CDR2 is YFSETQ. The V segment lost 0 bases and the J segment 6 bases; nucleotides outside the gene matches: 6. This CDR3 region has 16 residues. The CDR3 nucleotides are TGCGCCAGCAGCTTGGTCGCGGGACAGGGGGCGGATGGCTACACCTTC. Translation gives CASSLVAGQGADGYTF.

The rearrangement joins TRBV28 to TRBJ1-4; D is undetermined. The CDR3 loop spans 14 amino acids. V lost 8 bases and J lost 7, with 17 bases in between. Germline V gene sequence: CDR1 MDHEN, CDR2 SYDVKM. For the CDR3, the DNA is TGTGCCAGCCTAAGTCAGTCAGGAACTGAAAAACTGTTTTTT. It is translated as CASLSQSGTEKLFF.

The chain employs TRBV7-9 and TRBJ2-1, with 13 nucleotides matching TRBD2. The V gene's germline CDR1 is SEHNR and CDR2 FQNEAQ (reference sequence). The CDR3 totals 15 residues. Trimming removed 5 bases from V and 8 bases from J; junction bases left unmatched: 6. CDR3 nucleotides: TGTGCCAGCAGCCTGACTAGCGGGAGGAAGGATGAGCAGTTCTTC. The encoded protein is CASSLTSGRKDEQFF. The full variable domain, in which reference TRBV7-9 and TRBJ2-1 provide the parts outside the CDR3, is DTGVSQNPRHKITKRGQNVTFRCDPISEHNRLYWYRQTLGQGPEFLTYFQNEAQLEKSRLLSDRFSAERPKGSFSTLEIQRTEQGDSAMYLCASSLTSGRKDEQFFGPGTRLTVL.

The chain is built from TRBV7-6 and TRBJ2-7; 7 nucleotides match TRBD1. V lost 5 bases to trimming and J lost 9 bases; unmatched junction nucleotides: 10. This CDR3 is 13 amino acids long. Germline V gives CDR1 SGHVS, CDR2 FNYEAQ. In DNA form, the CDR3 reads TGTGCCAGCAGCCCCGGACAGGAAGGCCGGCAGTACGTC. It encodes CASSPGQEGRQYV.

The rearrangement links TRBV19 to TRBJ2-6; 11 bases line up with TRBD1. J lost 3 bases, V lost 5 bases, and 3 bases had no gene match. The CDR3 contains 16 residues. Looked up from germline, CDR1 is LNHDA and CDR2 is SQIVND (reference sequence). CDR3 sequence reads: CASSLGQGGGANVLTF. The CDR3, as DNA: TGTGCCAGTAGTCTGGGACAGGGGGGTGGGGCCAACGTCCTGACTTTC.